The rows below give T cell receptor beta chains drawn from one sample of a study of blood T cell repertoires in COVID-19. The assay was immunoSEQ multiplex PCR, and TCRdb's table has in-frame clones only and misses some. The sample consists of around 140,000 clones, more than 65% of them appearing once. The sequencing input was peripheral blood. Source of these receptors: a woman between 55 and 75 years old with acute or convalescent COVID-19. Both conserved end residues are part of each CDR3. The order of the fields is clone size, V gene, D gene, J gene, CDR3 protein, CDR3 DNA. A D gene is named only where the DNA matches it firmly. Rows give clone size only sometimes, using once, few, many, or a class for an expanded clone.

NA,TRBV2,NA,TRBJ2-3,CASGLGASADTQYF,TGTGCCAGCGGCCTAGGGGCATCCGCAGATACGCAGTATTTT
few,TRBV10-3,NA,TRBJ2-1,CAVTDDDNEQFF,TGTGCCGTGACAGACGACGACAATGAGCAGTTCTTC
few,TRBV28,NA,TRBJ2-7,CASSLGSNEQYF,TGTGCCAGCAGTTTGGGCAGCAACGAGCAGTACTTC
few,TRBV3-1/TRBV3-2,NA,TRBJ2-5,CASSGRPSLGETQYF,TGTGCCAGCAGCGGCCGTCCTAGCCTAGGGGAGACCCAGTACTTC
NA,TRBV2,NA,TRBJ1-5,CASSAGHSNQPQHF,TGTGCCAGCAGTGCGGGACATAGCAATCAGCCCCAGCATTTT
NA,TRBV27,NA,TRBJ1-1,CATGSMNTEAFF,TGTGCCACCGGGTCTATGAACACTGAAGCTTTCTTT
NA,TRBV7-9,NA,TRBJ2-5,CASSLDIQETQYF,TGTGCCAGCAGCTTAGATATACAAGAGACCCAGTACTTC
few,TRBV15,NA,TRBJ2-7,CATSEGNSYEQYF,TGTGCCACCAGCGAGGGAAACTCCTACGAGCAGTACTTC
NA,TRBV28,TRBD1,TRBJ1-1,CASYTTGGEAFF,TGTGCCAGCTATACCACAGGGGGTGAAGCTTTCTTT
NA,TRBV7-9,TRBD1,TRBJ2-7,CASSLVPGTGSPQQYF,TGTGCCAGCAGCTTGGTCCCTGGGACAGGATCACCACAGCAGTACTTC
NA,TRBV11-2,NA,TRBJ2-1,CASSLDFREQFF,TGTGCCAGCAGCTTAGATTTCAGGGAGCAGTTCTTC
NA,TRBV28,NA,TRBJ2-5,CASSSNRVEETQYF,TGTGCCAGCAGTTCAAACAGGGTAGAAGAGACCCAGTACTTC
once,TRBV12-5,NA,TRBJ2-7,CASGLGGGQGEQYF,TGTGCTAGTGGTTTGGGGGGCGGCCAAGGGGAGCAGTACTTC
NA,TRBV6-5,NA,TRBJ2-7,CASSSIAASYEQYF,TGTGCCAGCAGTTCAATAGCGGCCTCCTACGAGCAGTACTTC
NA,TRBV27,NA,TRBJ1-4,CASSPRDTTTNEKLFF,TGTGCCAGCAGCCCGAGGGACACCACAACTAATGAAAAACTGTTTTTT
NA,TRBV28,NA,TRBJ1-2,CASSLNSASNYGYTF,TGTGCCAGCAGTTTAAACAGTGCCTCTAACTATGGCTACACCTTC
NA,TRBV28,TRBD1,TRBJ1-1,CASIGQGAGNTEAFF,TGTGCCAGCATCGGACAGGGGGCGGGGAACACTGAAGCTTTCTTT
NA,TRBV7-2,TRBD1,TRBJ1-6,CASSFFGTVNSPLHF,TGTGCCAGCAGCTTCTTCGGGACAGTCAATTCACCCCTCCACTTT
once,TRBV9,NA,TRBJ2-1,CASSVAYNEQFF,TGTGCCAGCAGCGTAGCGTACAATGAGCAGTTCTTC
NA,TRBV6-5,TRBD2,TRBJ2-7,CASSNSGGRTYEQYF,TGTGCCAGCAGCAACTCGGGGGGTCGGACCTACGAGCAGTACTTC
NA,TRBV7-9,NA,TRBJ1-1,CASSLLSGSNTEAFF,TGTGCCAGCAGCTTATTGTCAGGGTCTAACACTGAAGCTTTCTTT
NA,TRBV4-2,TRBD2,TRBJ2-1,CASSQDPGTSGSWGNEQFF,TGTGCCAGCAGCCAAGATCCGGGGACTAGCGGGAGCTGGGGCAATGAGCAGTTCTTC
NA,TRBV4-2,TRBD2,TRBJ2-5,CASSQDSGLTETQYF,TGTGCCAGCAGCCAAGATTCGGGACTAACAGAGACCCAGTACTTC
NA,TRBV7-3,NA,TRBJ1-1,CASSFQMDTEAFF,TGTGCCAGCAGCTTCCAGATGGACACTGAAGCTTTCTTT
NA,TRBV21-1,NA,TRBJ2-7,CASSKVLGKCSGVGPAYEQYF,TGTGCCAGCAGCAAAGTATTGGGGAAGTGTTCAGGTGTGGGGCCTGCCTACGAGCAGTACTTC
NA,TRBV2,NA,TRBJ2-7,CASSGLFTYEQYF,TGTGCCAGCAGTGGCCTATTCACCTACGAGCAGTACTTC
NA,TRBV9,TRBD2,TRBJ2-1,CASSRSGSAYNEQFF,TGTGCCAGCAGCCGTAGCGGGTCAGCCTACAATGAGCAGTTCTTC
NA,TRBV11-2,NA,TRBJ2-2,CASSFIGAGNTGELFF,TGTGCCAGCAGCTTCATAGGGGCAGGGAACACCGGGGAGCTGTTTTTT
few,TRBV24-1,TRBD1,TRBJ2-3,CATSVTGGADTQYF,TGTGCCACCAGTGTGACAGGGGGGGCAGATACGCAGTATTTT
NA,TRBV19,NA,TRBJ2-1,CASSAPRVASSYNEQFF,TGTGCCAGTAGTGCCCCCAGAGTAGCGAGCTCCTACAATGAGCAGTTCTTC
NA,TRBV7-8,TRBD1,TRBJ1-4,CASSQDRGTHNEKLFF,TGTGCCAGCAGCCAGGACAGGGGCACACATAATGAAAAACTGTTTTTT
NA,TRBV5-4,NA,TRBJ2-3,CASSLVGGEDTQYF,TGTGCCAGCAGCTTGGTCGGGGGAGAAGATACGCAGTATTTT
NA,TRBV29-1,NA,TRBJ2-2,CSFSQHAGRANYTGELFF,TGCAGCTTTTCACAACACGCCGGGCGGGCCAACTACACCGGGGAGCTGTTTTTT
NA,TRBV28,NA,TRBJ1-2,CASSSYRGYTF,TGTGCCAGCAGTTCATACAGGGGCTACACCTTC
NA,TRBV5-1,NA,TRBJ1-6,CASSFAFQPGSPLHF,TGCGCCAGCAGCTTCGCCTTCCAACCGGGTTCACCCCTCCACTTT
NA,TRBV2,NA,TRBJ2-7,CALGRDEQYF,TGTGCCCTAGGGCGGGACGAGCAGTACTTC
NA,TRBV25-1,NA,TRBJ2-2,CASSESAGELFF,TGTGCCAGCAGTGAATCGGCCGGGGAGCTGTTTTTT
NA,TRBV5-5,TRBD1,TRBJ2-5,CASSRRDRVQETQYF,TGTGCCAGCAGCCGCCGGGACAGGGTACAAGAGACCCAGTACTTC
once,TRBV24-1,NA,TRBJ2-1,CATSAYNEQFF,TGTGCCACCAGTGCGTACAATGAGCAGTTCTTC
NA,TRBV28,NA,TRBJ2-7,CASSPLIEQYF,TGTGCCAGCAGCCCGTTAATCGAGCAGTACTTC
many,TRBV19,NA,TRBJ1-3,CASSASPGTSSSGNTIYF,TGTGCCAGTAGTGCGAGCCCCGGGACATCCAGCTCTGGAAACACCATATATTTT
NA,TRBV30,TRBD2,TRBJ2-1,CAWSGGRYNEQFF,TGTGCCTGGAGTGGCGGGAGATACAATGAGCAGTTCTTC
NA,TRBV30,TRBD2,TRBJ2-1,CAWRRLAGFGTNEQFF,TGTGCCTGGAGGCGCCTAGCGGGATTTGGGACCAATGAGCAGTTCTTC
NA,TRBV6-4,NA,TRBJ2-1,CASSFEFASEQFF,TGTGCCAGCAGTTTTGAGTTCGCGAGTGAGCAGTTCTTC
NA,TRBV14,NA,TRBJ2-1,CASSQAPSNRLRNEQFF,TGTGCCAGCAGCCAAGCCCCCAGTAACAGGTTAAGAAATGAGCAGTTCTTC
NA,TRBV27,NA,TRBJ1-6,CASTARLSYNSPLHF,TGTGCCAGCACCGCTAGACTTTCCTATAATTCACCCCTCCACTTT